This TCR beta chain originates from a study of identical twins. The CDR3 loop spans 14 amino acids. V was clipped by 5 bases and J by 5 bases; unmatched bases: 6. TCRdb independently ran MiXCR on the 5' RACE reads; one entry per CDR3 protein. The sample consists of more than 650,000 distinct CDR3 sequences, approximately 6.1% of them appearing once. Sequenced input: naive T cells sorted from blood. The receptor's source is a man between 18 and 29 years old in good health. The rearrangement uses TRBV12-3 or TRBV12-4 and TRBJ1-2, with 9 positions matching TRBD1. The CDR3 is CASSRQGEGYGYTF. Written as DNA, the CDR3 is TGTGCCAGCAGTAGACAGGGGGAGGGTTATGGCTACACCTTC.